These T cell receptor beta chains were read from a single sample in a study of siplizumab effects on memory and regulatory T cells. The assay was immunoSEQ multiplex PCR, and TCRdb's table has in-frame clones only and misses some. Counted here are 110,000 or so clones, about 90% occurring once; the ten biggest clones make up about 0.7%. Specimen: Tregs sorted from blood. The receptors shown here come from a human donor in good health. CDR3s include the opening cysteine and the closing phenylalanine or tryptophan. The D gene is left open where the match is weak. The size field is filled for only some rows; it gives once, few, many or a size class.

TRBJ1-1 . . TRBV2 TGTGCCAGCGGCCGGGGGTTTGCTGAAGCTTTCTTT CASGRGFAEAFF
TRBJ2-7 once . TRBV5-1 TGCGCCAGCAGCTCGCAGTGGGAGCAGTACTTC CASSSQWEQYF
TRBJ2-1 . TRBD2 TRBV18 TGTGCCAGCTCACCACCAGGGACTAGCGGGGTGAATGAGCAGTTCTTC CASSPPGTSGVNEQFF
TRBJ1-2 . TRBD1 TRBV7-2 TGTGCCAGCAGCTACAGCGCCGGGACAGCTTATGGCTACACCTTC CASSYSAGTAYGYTF
TRBJ1-2 . . TRBV18 TGTGCCAGCTCCCCAGGGATCATTGAGGCGAGCAACTATGGCTACACCTTC CASSPGIIEASNYGYTF
TRBJ2-7 . . TRBV5-1 TGCGCCAGCAGCTTGGTGCTAGCCCCAGGCGAGCAGTACTTC CASSLVLAPGEQYF
TRBJ2-1 . TRBD2 TRBV27 TGTGCCAGCAGGTATCGGGAGGGAGCCTACAATGAGCAGTTCTTC CASRYREGAYNEQFF
TRBJ2-3 . . TRBV6-5 TGTGCCAGCAGTCTCATGGATACGCAGTATTTT CASSLMDTQYF
TRBJ1-3 . TRBD1 TRBV27 TGTGCCAGCAGTTTATTCGGGACAGGCGCTGGAAACACCATATATTTT CASSLFGTGAGNTIYF
TRBJ1-2 . . TRBV9 TGTGCCAGCAGCGTAGCCTGGCGGACCTATGGCTACACCTTC CASSVAWRTYGYTF
TRBJ1-3 . TRBD1 TRBV5-8 TGTGCCAGCAGCCGACAGGGGGCGCGAGGAAACACCATATATTTT CASSRQGARGNTIYF
TRBJ2-5 . . TRBV5-6 TGTGCCAGCAGCTTGGTGTCGACAAGAGAGACCCAGTACTTC CASSLVSTRETQYF
TRBJ1-3 . . TRBV19 TGTGCCAGTAGTATAGGGGGCCTCGACTCTGGAAACACCATATATTTT CASSIGGLDSGNTIYF
TRBJ2-7 once . TRBV6-5 TGTGCCAGCAGTTATCGGCAGGGTGGCTACGAGCAGTACTTC CASSYRQGGYEQYF
TRBJ2-5 . . TRBV4-1 TGCGCCAGCAGCCAAGGTCGAGGAGCCTGGGAGACCCAGTACTTC CASSQGRGAWETQYF
TRBJ1-6 . . TRBV5-1 TGCGCCAGCAGCTTGGGAAGAACGGGTCAGAATTCACCCCTCCACTTT CASSLGRTGQNSPLHF
TRBJ1-1 . TRBD1 TRBV9 TGTGCCAGCAGCGTAGATTGGACAGGGCAATTTACTGAAGCTTTCTTT CASSVDWTGQFTEAFF
TRBJ2-7 . TRBD1 TRBV6-5 TGTGCCAGCCATCAAATACAGGGGGCCCACGAGCAGTACTTC CASHQIQGAHEQYF
TRBJ2-1 . . TRBV18 TGTGCCAGCTCACCACCATGGGCCAGGGCTTACTACAATGAGCAGTTCTTC CASSPPWARAYYNEQFF
TRBJ2-5 . . TRBV27 TGTGCCAGCAGTTCGACAGGAGGACACGCCCAGTACTTC CASSSTGGHAQYF
TRBJ2-2 . TRBD1 TRBV27 TGTGCCAGCAGTATGACAGGGATGAACACCGGGGAGCTGTTTTTT CASSMTGMNTGELFF
TRBJ2-7 . . TRBV11-2 TGTGCCAGCAGCCGCGGAGGCACAACCTACGAGCAGTACTTC CASSRGGTTYEQYF
TRBJ2-1 . . TRBV4-1 TGCGCCAGCAGCCAAGTCCAGTACAATGAGCAGTTCTTC CASSQVQYNEQFF
TRBJ2-5 . . TRBV15 TGTGCCACCAGCAGAGATTTGTTGCGGGATTGGGGAGAGACCCAGTACTTC CATSRDLLRDWGETQYF
TRBJ1-2 once . TRBV5-1 TGCGCCAGCAGCCAAGCCGGGTCCCTCGGGGGCTACACCTTC CASSQAGSLGGYTF
TRBJ1-1 once . TRBV6-1 TGTGCCAGTCTCAACACTGAAGCTTTCTTT CASLNTEAFF
TRBJ1-2 . . TRBV19 TGTGCCAGTACCCCCACGGAGTGGCCGTATGGCTACACCTTC CASTPTEWPYGYTF
TRBJ2-6 . . TRBV6-1 TGTGCCAGCAGTGAAGTATGGGTCTCTGGGGCCAACGTCCTGACTTTC CASSEVWVSGANVLTF
TRBJ1-1 . . TRBV11-2 TGTGCCAGCAGCTTAGTCTTCCGGGCTGAAGCTTTCTTT CASSLVFRAEAFF
TRBJ2-7 few . TRBV25-1 TGTGCCAGCAGTGTTCTGGGGAGGGAGCAGTACTTC CASSVLGREQYF
TRBJ2-1 . TRBD2 TRBV2 TGTGCCAGTGTGACTAGCGGGAGAGGTTGGAATGAGCAGTTCTTC CASVTSGRGWNEQFF
TRBJ1-2 . TRBD1 TRBV11-2 TGTGCCAGCAGCTTAGACAGGGGGCTAGGCTACACCTTC CASSLDRGLGYTF
TRBJ1-5 . . TRBV27 TGTGCCAGCAGTTTATTACAGAGTCAAGGGCCCCAGCATTTT CASSLLQSQGPQHF
TRBJ2-5 . TRBD1 TRBV14 TGTGCCAGCAGCCTGACAGGGATAGGGGAGACCCAGTACTTC CASSLTGIGETQYF
TRBJ2-5 . . TRBV7-3 TGTGCCAGCAGTTCCGGGCCAAGGGAGACCCAGTACTTC CASSSGPRETQYF
TRBJ1-1 once . TRBV6-1 TGTGCCAGCAGCACGGACAGGAACACTGAAGCTTTCTTT CASSTDRNTEAFF
TRBJ1-1 . . TRBV7-9 TGTGCCAGCAGCTTAGAGTTGGGACGGTGGAACACTGAAGCTTTCTTT CASSLELGRWNTEAFF